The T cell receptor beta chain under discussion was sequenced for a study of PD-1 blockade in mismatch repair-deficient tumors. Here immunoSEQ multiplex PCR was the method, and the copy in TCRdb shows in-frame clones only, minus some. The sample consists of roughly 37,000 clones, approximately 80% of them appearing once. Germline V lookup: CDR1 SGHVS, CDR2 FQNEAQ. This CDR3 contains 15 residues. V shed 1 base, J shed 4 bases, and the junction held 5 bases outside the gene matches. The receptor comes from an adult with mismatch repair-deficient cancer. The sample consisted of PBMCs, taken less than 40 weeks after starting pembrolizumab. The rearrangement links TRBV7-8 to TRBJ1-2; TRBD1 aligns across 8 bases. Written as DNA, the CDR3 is TGTGCCAGCAGCTTAGACAGGGGGTGGTCCTATGGCTACACCTTC. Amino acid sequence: CASSLDRGWSYGYTF.